This entry lists 30 T cell receptor beta chains sequenced from one sample in a study of OX40 agonist ivuxolimab in advanced cancers. Clones were read by immunoSEQ multiplex PCR, and TCRdb kept only the in-frame ones, dropping some. The profile shows tens of thousands of clones, 75% to 90% of them singletons. The sequenced sample was CD4+ or CD8+ T cells sorted from blood, obtained in a trial of the OX40 agonist ivuxolimab. The receptors were sampled from an adult with an advanced solid tumor such as melanoma, head and neck, liver or kidney cancer.

This chain uses TRBV2 with TRBJ2-5; 9 bases are shared with TRBD2. The end of the DNA fits TRBJ2-7 better, so the J call may be wrong. This CDR3 is built from 15 residues. From germline, CDR1 is SNHLY and CDR2 FYNNEI. The CDR3 sequence: CASRLLAGPPYEQYF. DNA of the CDR3: TGTGCCAGCAGGTTACTAGCGGGCCCTCCCTACGAGCAGTACTTC.

The V and J genes are TRBV6-5 and TRBJ2-3; 7 nucleotides match TRBD2. This CDR3 comprises 12 residues. Germline CDR1 MNHEY, CDR2 SVGAGI. V trimming: 8 bases; J trimming: 1 base; junction bases outside the gene matches: 0. CDR3 DNA: TGTGCCAGCCGGGGGGGCACAGATACGCAGTATTTT. It specifies CASRGGTDTQYF.

This clone appeared once. This chain connects TRBV27 to TRBJ2-7; the D gene is possibly TRBD2 (5 bases). Germline V gene data show CDR1 as MNHEY and CDR2 as SMNVEV (reference sequence). V was pared by 4 bases and J by 1 base, with 8 bases between. The CDR3 has 13 residues. CDR3 region: CASSYGISYEQYF. CDR3 bases: TGTGCCAGCAGTTACGGGATATCCTACGAGCAGTACTTC.

This clone is a singleton in its sample. The chain is built from TRBV7-6 and TRBJ1-1, with 9 bases fitting TRBD1. The CDR3 is made up of 16 amino acids. J gave up 1 base and V 1 base, and 4 bases lay outside the gene matches. In germline, CDR1 is SGHVS, CDR2 FNYEAQ. The CDR3 loop reads CASSLGGQGTNTEAFF. The CDR3 DNA follows: TGTGCCAGCAGCTTAGGGGGACAGGGAACGAACACTGAAGCTTTCTTT. The entire variable domain, with the rest obtained from reference TRBV7-6 and TRBJ1-1, is as follows: GAGVSQSPRYKVTKRGQDVALRCDPISGHVSLYWYRQALGQGPEFLTYFNYEAQQDKSGLPNDRFSAERPEGSISTLTIQRTEQRDSAMYRCASSLGGQGTNTEAFFGQGTRLTVV.

This clone has a single count. V usage is TRBV5-6 and J usage is TRBJ2-7; D may be TRBD2 (6 bases). V was shortened by 4 bases and J by 4 bases, with 12 bases between the two germline ends. Germline-derived CDR1 and CDR2 are SGHDT and YYEEEE. This CDR3 is 13 amino acids long. Here the CDR3 DNA reads TGTGCCAGCAGCGGAGGGAGCCGGTACGAGCAGTACTTC. Protein product: CASSGGSRYEQYF.

The gene calls are TRBV19 and TRBJ2-2; D may correspond to TRBD1 or TRBD2 (6 bases each). Germline V CDR1 and CDR2: LNHDA, SQIVND (reference sequence). Trimming removed 7 bases from V and 6 bases from J, with 12 bases in between. The CDR3 has 13 amino acids. The CDR3 DNA follows: TGTGCCAGTATAAGGGGGGTAGCCGGGGAGCTGTTTTTT. This translates into CASIRGVAGELFF.

The chain has TRBV7-2 and TRBJ2-7, with no clear D. Germline CDR1 reads SGHTA; CDR2 reads FQGNSA. The V end lost 2 bases, the J end lost 2 bases, and 13 bases lay between the germline ends. The CDR3 has 15 amino acids. CDR3 in amino acids: CASSLFSGGAYEQYF. The DNA for the CDR3 is TGTGCCAGCAGCTTATTTTCTGGCGGAGCCTACGAGCAGTACTTC.

The J gene is TRBJ2-1, the V gene TRBV5-1; no reliable D call. Per the germline V gene, CDR1 is SGHRS and CDR2 is YFSETQ. With 2 bases removed from V and 10 bases from J, the gap between germline ends came to 7 bases. CDR3 length: 11 residues. The chain's CDR3 is CASSLVAEQFF. DNA of the CDR3: TGCGCCAGCAGCTTAGTTGCCGAGCAGTTCTTC.

This chain connects TRBV6-6 to TRBJ1-5; 9 nucleotides align to TRBD1. CDR1 is MNHNY and CDR2 is SVGAGI in the germline V gene (reference sequence). The V segment lost 6 bases and the J segment 4 bases; nucleotides outside the gene matches: 7. This CDR3 region has 15 residues. The CDR3 region is CASRQLDRGNQPQHF. The CDR3, as DNA: TGTGCCAGCAGACAACTCGACAGGGGGAATCAGCCCCAGCATTTT.

The chain uses TRBV29-1 and TRBJ2-7, with D tentatively TRBD1 (5 bases). The CDR3 totals 13 residues. Germline V lookup: CDR1 SQVTM, CDR2 ANQGSEA. V lost 4 bases to trimming and J lost 2 bases, with 12 bases between them. Here the CDR3 DNA reads TGCAGCGTTGGAGCAGGGTTAGCCTACGAGCAGTACTTC. Protein: CSVGAGLAYEQYF.

The rearrangement links TRBV19 to TRBJ2-2, with TRBD1 matching over 10 bases. The CDR3 length is 13 residues. Unmatched junction bases numbered 2, after V lost 9 bases and J lost 4 bases. The germline CDR1 and CDR2 sequences are LNHDA and SQIVND (reference sequence). Here the CDR3 DNA reads TGTGCCAGCCGGGACAGGGGCACCGGGGAGCTGTTTTTT. This encodes CASRDRGTGELFF.

The chain combines TRBV7-9 with TRBJ2-3; D is perhaps TRBD2 (5 bases). The V gene lost 5 bases and the J gene lost 0 bases, with 18 bases spanning the gap. Germline CDR1 SEHNR, CDR2 FQNEAQ (reference sequence). This CDR3 spans 17 amino acids. The CDR3 spells CASSPPPSHPSTDTQYF. CDR3 in DNA: TGTGCCAGCAGCCCCCCCCCTAGCCACCCTAGCACAGATACGCAGTATTTT. The full variable domain, rest sourced from reference TRBV7-9 and TRBJ2-3, is DTGVSQNPRHKITKRGQNVTFRCDPISEHNRLYWYRQTLGQGPEFLTYFQNEAQLEKSRLLSDRFSAERPKGSFSTLEIQRTEQGDSAMYLCASSPPPSHPSTDTQYFGPGTRLTVL.

This clone was seen just once. The J gene is TRBJ1-2, the V gene TRBV6-1; D gene ambiguous. The ends were cut back, 2 bases at V and 8 bases at J, with 18 bases in the middle. CDR3 length: 15 amino acids. Germline loops: CDR1 MNHNS, CDR2 SASEGT. The CDR3 nucleotides read TGTGCCAGCAGTGAATCCATGAGCTTGGGTAGAGGCTACACCTTC. This codes for CASSESMSLGRGYTF.

This rearrangement joins TRBV11-2 to TRBJ2-3; unclear D gene. Trimming removed 2 bases from V and 2 bases from J, with 11 bases in between. The CDR3 extends over 15 amino acids. CDR1 and CDR2 (germline): SGHAT, FQNNGV. In DNA form, the CDR3 reads TGTGCCAGCAGCTTATTCGGGCAGCACACAGATACGCAGTATTTT. It yields the protein CASSLFGQHTDTQYF. The full variable domain, rest sourced from reference TRBV11-2 and TRBJ2-3, is EAGVAQSPRYKIIEKRQSVAFWCNPISGHATLYWYQQILGQGPKLLIQFQNNGVVDDSQLPKDRFSAERLKGVDSTLKIQPAKLEDSAVYLCASSLFGQHTDTQYFGPGTRLTVL.

The chain is built from TRBV19 and TRBJ2-1, with D possibly being TRBD2 (5 bases). Trimming stripped 4 bases from V and 8 bases from J, with 15 bases between. The germline CDR1 and CDR2 sequences are LNHDA and SQIVND (reference sequence). The CDR3 is made up of 14 amino acids. The CDR3 is CASSTTIDSDEQFF. CDR3 DNA: TGTGCCAGTAGTACCACAATAGATAGCGATGAGCAGTTCTTC.

The rearrangement links TRBV9 to TRBJ2-7, with D tentatively TRBD2 (5 bases). Germline CDR1 is SGDLS and CDR2 is YYNGEE. The CDR3 consists of 16 residues. The V gene lost 0 bases and the J gene lost 2 bases, with 15 bases spanning the gap. Here the CDR3 DNA reads TGTGCCAGCAGCGTAGAGTCTAGCCACTACACCTACGAGCAGTACTTC. This translates into CASSVESSHYTYEQYF.

This clone was seen a single time. V and J are TRBV19 and TRBJ1-2; the match to TRBD1 covers 9 bases. The V gene end was trimmed by 10 bases and the J gene end by 4 bases; junction bases not matched to a gene: 13. The germline CDR1 and CDR2 sequences are LNHDA and SQIVND (reference sequence). The CDR3 totals 15 residues. The CDR3 region has the DNA TGTGCCACTGCGACCGGGACAGGGATTGGCTATGGCTACACCTTC. It specifies CATATGTGIGYGYTF.

V gene TRBV9 combines with J gene TRBJ2-3; tentative D call: TRBD1 (5 bases). CDR3 length: 18 residues. Germline lookup yields CDR1 SGDLS and CDR2 YYNGEE. V lost 0 bases and J lost 0, with 17 bases in between. The CDR3 DNA follows: TGTGCCAGCAGCGTAGCTACGTGGGGCGGTACTAGCACAGATACGCAGTATTTT. Translating it yields CASSVATWGGTSTDTQYF.

This chain joins TRBV27 and TRBJ2-7; 11 bases line up with TRBD2. Germline CDR1 is MNHEY and CDR2 is SMNVEV (reference sequence). The CDR3 has 13 amino acids. Losses at the gene ends were 6 bases for V and 4 bases for J; bases not matched to a gene: 2. CDR3 DNA: TGTGCCAGCAGCTTAGCGGGAGGGTACGAGCAGTACTTC. This codes for CASSLAGGYEQYF.

J is TRBJ2-7 and V is TRBV19; 10 bases agree with TRBD1. The CDR3 has 15 amino acids. Per the germline V gene, CDR1 is LNHDA and CDR2 is SQIVND (reference sequence). V lost 5 bases and J lost 5; bases outside the gene matches: 9. CDR3 sequence: CASSGWTGGSDEQYF. CDR3 nucleotides: TGTGCCAGTAGTGGGTGGACAGGGGGAAGCGACGAGCAGTACTTC.

This clone was observed a few times. The chain joins TRBV5-4 to TRBJ1-2, with D uncertain. V was clipped by 1 base and J by 0 bases, with 13 bases between them. Germline V gene data show CDR1 as SGHNT and CDR2 as YYREEE (reference sequence). The CDR3 spans 16 residues. CDR3 residues: CASSLFYRLTNYGYTF. CDR3 nucleotide sequence: TGTGCCAGCAGCTTGTTTTATAGGTTGACTAACTATGGCTACACCTTC.

The J gene is TRBJ2-1, the V gene TRBV7-8; TRBD1 aligns across 9 bases. Losses at the gene ends were 5 bases for V and 3 bases for J; bases not matched to a gene: 5. Germline V lookup: CDR1 SGHVS, CDR2 FQNEAQ. The CDR3 totals 15 residues. Here the CDR3 reads CASSPGQGIYNEQFF. The CDR3 DNA follows: TGTGCCAGCAGCCCCGGACAGGGGATCTACAATGAGCAGTTCTTC.

This rearrangement joins TRBV6-1 to TRBJ1-2; D possibly corresponds to TRBD1 (5 bases). V gave up 8 bases and J gave up 5 bases, with 15 bases separating them. Germline CDR1 is MNHNS and CDR2 is SASEGT. The CDR3 is 13 residues long. CDR3 protein: CASAPREEYGYTF. DNA for the CDR3: TGTGCCAGCGCCCCCAGGGAGGAATATGGCTACACCTTC.

This rearrangement joins TRBV27 to TRBJ2-7, with 10 bases identical to TRBD2. The trim removed 5 bases at V and 0 bases at J, leaving 7 bases unmatched. This CDR3 comprises 16 residues. Germline-derived CDR1 and CDR2 are MNHEY and SMNVEV (reference sequence). The CDR3 spells CASSGLAGVLSYEQYF. The DNA for the CDR3 is TGTGCCAGCAGTGGTCTAGCGGGAGTCCTCTCCTACGAGCAGTACTTC.

The chain recombines TRBV29-1 with TRBJ1-1; perhaps TRBD1 as D (5 bases). The germline V and J ends were trimmed by 4 bases and 5 bases, with 20 bases remaining between them. Germline V gene sequence: CDR1 SQVTM, CDR2 ANQGSEA. The CDR3 sequence is 15 residues long. The CDR3 DNA reads TGCAGCGTTGCGCGGGGGGGTCGGTCAGGTACTGAAGCTTTCTTT. This encodes CSVARGGRSGTEAFF.

DNA for the CDR3: TGCGCCAGCAGCATGACAGGGGGCGGGTCAGATACGCAGTATTTT. Protein sequence: CASSMTGGGSDTQYF. The V and J genes are TRBV5-1 and TRBJ2-3, with TRBD1 matching over 10 bases. Losses at the gene ends were 4 bases for V and 4 bases for J; bases not matched to a gene: 6. Germline-derived CDR1 and CDR2 are SGHRS and YFSETQ. There are 15 residues in the CDR3. The full variable domain, rest sourced from reference TRBV5-1 and TRBJ2-3, is KAGVTQTPRYLIKTRGQQVTLSCSPISGHRSVSWYQQTPGQGLQFLFEYFSETQRNKGNFPGRFSGRQFSNSRSEMNVSTLELGDSALYLCASSMTGGGSDTQYFGPGTRLTVL.

V is TRBV5-6 and J is TRBJ2-3, with D perhaps matching TRBD2 (5 bases). The CDR3 runs to 14 residues. V lost 5 bases and J lost 3, with 13 bases in between. In germline, CDR1 is SGHDT, CDR2 YYEEEE. Here the CDR3 reads CASSSWRRTDTQYF. CDR3 coding DNA: TGTGCCAGCAGTTCTTGGAGGAGGACAGATACGCAGTATTTT.

The chain combines TRBV19 with TRBJ1-1; D remains ambiguous. This CDR3 is built from 11 residues. Trimming left V 5 bases short and J 7 bases short, with 8 bases between. Germline V lookup: CDR1 LNHDA, CDR2 SQIVND (reference sequence). CDR3 nucleotide sequence: TGTGCCAGTAGTCTTACCCTTGAAGCTTTCTTT. Translating gives CASSLTLEAFF. The whole variable domain, filled in from reference TRBV19 and TRBJ1-1, reads DGGITQSPKYLFRKEGQNVTLSCEQNLNHDAMYWYRQDPGQGLRLIYYSQIVNDFQKGDIAEGYSVSREKKESFPLTVTSAQKNPTAFYLCASSLTLEAFFGQGTRLTVV.

V usage is TRBV11-2 and J usage is TRBJ1-4; D not resolved. CDR3 length: 13 amino acids. Per the germline V gene, CDR1 is SGHAT and CDR2 is FQNNGV. Trimming cost V 4 bases and J 8 bases, with 11 bases left between them. CDR3 coding DNA: TGTGCCAGCAGCTGGGTCGGGGAGGAAAAACTGTTTTTT. This translates into CASSWVGEEKLFF.

This clone appeared a few times. The chain joins TRBV27 to TRBJ2-7, with D possibly matching TRBD2 (5 bases). The CDR3 spans 15 residues. Trimming took off 5 bases at V and 4 bases at J, with 18 bases between the two ends. Germline lookup yields CDR1 MNHEY and CDR2 SMNVEV (reference sequence). The CDR3 bases are TGTGCCAGCAGTCCCTCAAACGGGATCAATTACGAGCAGTACTTC. Protein: CASSPSNGINYEQYF.